This T cell receptor beta chain was recovered during a study of CD4 T cells in relation to SARS-CoV-2 and coronaviruses. On the study more broadly: TCR beta CDR3s were sequenced after 10-day antigen culture of PBMCs. Negative control cultures got HIV-1 Nef peptides or no peptide.

Worth noting for this clone: Antigen unknown.

Unexposed donor CD4+ T cells date from about 2011-2018, before the COVID-19 pandemic. CD4+ T cells were isolated from the cells after around eleven days of culture. Using immunoSEQ multiplex PCR, the repertoire was profiled, and TCRdb retains in-frame clones only, with some absent. The sample has approximately 20,000 clones, approximately 82% seen once. The receptor comes from a human donor in good health. Sample: CD4+ T cells from PBMCs, cultured in vitro.

CDR3 sequence reads: CASRAGGAGGTGANVLTF. The CDR3 coding sequence is TGTGCCAGCAGAGCTGGGGGGGCAGGGGGAACTGGGGCCAACGTCCTGACTTTC. The chain employs TRBV2 and TRBJ2-6; D is possibly TRBD1 or TRBD2 (7 bases each). This CDR3 is built from 18 residues. The V and J ends lost 6 bases and 2 bases respectively, with 20 bases between them. CDR1 and CDR2 (germline): SNHLY, FYNNEI.